This T cell receptor (beta chain) derives from a study of blood T cell repertoires in COVID-19. Generated by immunoSEQ multiplex PCR, the TCRdb table keeps only in-frame clones and is missing some. This table has hundreds of thousands of clones, approximately 87% appearing once. Participant-given clinical history determined each cohort assignment. The sequence was obtained from a woman between 50 and 59 years old in a cohort exposed to, infected with or recovered from COVID-19 (not recorded which). The sequenced sample was PBMCs or T cells enriched from blood (not recorded which).

The CDR3 DNA reads TGTGCCAGCAGCTTGGACCCAGGGCAAACCTCCTATGGCTACACCTTC. This gives the protein CASSLDPGQTSYGYTF. The gene calls are TRBV5-5 and TRBJ1-2; tentative D call: TRBD1 (5 bases). This CDR3 is built from 16 residues. The V end was cut by 0 bases, the J end by 4 bases, with 16 bases between. CDR1 is SGHKS and CDR2 is YYEKEE in the germline V gene (reference sequence).